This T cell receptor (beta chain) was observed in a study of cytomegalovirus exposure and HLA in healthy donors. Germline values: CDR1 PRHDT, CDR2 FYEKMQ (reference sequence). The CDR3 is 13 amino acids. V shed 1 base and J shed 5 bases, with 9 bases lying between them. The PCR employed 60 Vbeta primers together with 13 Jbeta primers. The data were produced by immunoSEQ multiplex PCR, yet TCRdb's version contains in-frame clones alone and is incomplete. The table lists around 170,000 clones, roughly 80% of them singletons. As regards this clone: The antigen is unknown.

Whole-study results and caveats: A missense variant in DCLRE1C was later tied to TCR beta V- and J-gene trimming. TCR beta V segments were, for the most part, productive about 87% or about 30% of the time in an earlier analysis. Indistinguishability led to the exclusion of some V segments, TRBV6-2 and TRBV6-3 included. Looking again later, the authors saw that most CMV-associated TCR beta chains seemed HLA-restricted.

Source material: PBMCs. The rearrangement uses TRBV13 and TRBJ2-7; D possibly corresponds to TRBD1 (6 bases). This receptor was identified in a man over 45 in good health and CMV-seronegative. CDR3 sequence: CASSLEGDNEQYF. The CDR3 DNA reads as TGTGCCAGCAGCTTAGAGGGGGATAACGAGCAGTACTTC.